Here is one TCR beta chain with its context. Its antigen remains unknown. These data come from a study of graft-versus-host responses after intestinal transplantation. About the study: Among the recipients, transplants were multivisceral, liver-intestinal, or isolated intestinal.

The repertoire was sequenced with immunoSEQ multiplex PCR; TCRdb's copy has only in-frame clones and lacks some. The sample has tens of thousands of clones; under 90% are singletons. Study conclusions and caveats: Peak circulating GvH clone levels were associated with early post-transplant HvG declines.

CDR1 is MNHEY and CDR2 is SVGAGI in the germline V gene. Trimming cost V 5 bases and J 4 bases, with 14 bases left between them. The CDR3 totals 14 residues. Sequencing was performed on unstimulated CD4+ T cells sorted from spleen or lymph node cells, taken before transplant. The J gene is TRBJ1-1, the V gene TRBV6-5; D may be TRBD1 (5 bases). The TCR originated in a human donor who was the organ donor for an intestinal transplant. For the CDR3, the DNA is TGTGCCAGCAGTGACCGCTTCGGGGGCACTGAAGCTTTCTTT. Translated: CASSDRFGGTEAFF.